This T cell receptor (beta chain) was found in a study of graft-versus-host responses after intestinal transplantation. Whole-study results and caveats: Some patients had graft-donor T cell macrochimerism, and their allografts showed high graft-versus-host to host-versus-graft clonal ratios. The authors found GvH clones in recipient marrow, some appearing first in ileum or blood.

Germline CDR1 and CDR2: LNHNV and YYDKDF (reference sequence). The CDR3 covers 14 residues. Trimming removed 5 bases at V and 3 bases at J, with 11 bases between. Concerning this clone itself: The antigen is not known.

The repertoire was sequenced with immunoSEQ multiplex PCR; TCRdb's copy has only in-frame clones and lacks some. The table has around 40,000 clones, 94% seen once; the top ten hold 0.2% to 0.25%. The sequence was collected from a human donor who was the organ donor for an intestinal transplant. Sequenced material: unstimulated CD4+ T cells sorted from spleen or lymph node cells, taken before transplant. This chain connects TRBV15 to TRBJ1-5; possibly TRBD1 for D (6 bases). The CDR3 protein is CATSRGGHNQPQHF. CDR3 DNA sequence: TGTGCCACCAGCCGCGGGGGGCACAATCAGCCCCAGCATTTT. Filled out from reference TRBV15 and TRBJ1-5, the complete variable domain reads DAMVIQNPRYQVTQFGKPVTLSCSQTLNHNVMYWYQQKSSQAPKLLFHYYDKDFNNEADTPDNFQSRRPNTSFCFLDIRSPGLGDTAMYLCATSRGGHNQPQHFGDGTRLSIL.